This entry is about one T cell receptor (beta chain). This sample also contains other DNA sequences that code for the same CDR3. This sample is part of a study of cytomegalovirus exposure and HLA in healthy donors. The length of the CDR3 is 15 residues. Germline V gene data show CDR1 as SGDLS and CDR2 as YYNGEE. Unmatched junction bases numbered 2, after V lost 0 bases and J lost 5 bases. The PCR ran on 60 Vbeta and 13 Jbeta primers. Produced via immunoSEQ multiplex PCR; TCRdb's table is partial and in-frame only. The sample has under 200,000 clones, over 70% seen once. The clonotype comes from a woman aged 50 to 60 in good health and CMV-seropositive. What was sequenced was PBMCs. The V and J genes are TRBV9 and TRBJ2-6; 7 bases map to TRBD1. This chain's CDR3 is CASSVEGGRANVLTF. The DNA for the CDR3 is TGTGCCAGCAGCGTAGAAGGGGGCCGGGCCAACGTCCTGACTTTC. Looking up the rest from reference TRBV9 and TRBJ2-6 gives the full variable domain: DSGVTQTPKHLITATGQRVTLRCSPRSGDLSVYWYQQSLDQGLQFLIQYYNGEERAKGNILERFSAQQFPDLHSELNLSSLELGDSALYFCASSVEGGRANVLTFGAGSRLTVL.